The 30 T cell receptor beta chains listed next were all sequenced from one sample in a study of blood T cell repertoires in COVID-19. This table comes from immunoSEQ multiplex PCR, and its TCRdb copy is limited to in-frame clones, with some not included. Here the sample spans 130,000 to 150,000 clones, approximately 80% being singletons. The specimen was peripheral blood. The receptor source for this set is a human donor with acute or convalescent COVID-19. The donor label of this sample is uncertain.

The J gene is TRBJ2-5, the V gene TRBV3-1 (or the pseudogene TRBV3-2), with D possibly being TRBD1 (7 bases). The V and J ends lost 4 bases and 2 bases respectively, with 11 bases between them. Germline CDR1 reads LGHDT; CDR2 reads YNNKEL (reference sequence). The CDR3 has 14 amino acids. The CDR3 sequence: CASSPGGRQETQYF. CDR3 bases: TGTGCCAGCAGCCCAGGGGGGAGACAAGAGACCCAGTACTTC.

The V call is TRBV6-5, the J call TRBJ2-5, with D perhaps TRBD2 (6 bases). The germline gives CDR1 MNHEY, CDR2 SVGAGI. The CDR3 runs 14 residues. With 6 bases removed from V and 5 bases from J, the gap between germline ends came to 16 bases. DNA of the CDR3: TGTGCCAGCAGGGGGGGAGCAGCCGGGGAGACCCAGTACTTC. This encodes CASRGGAAGETQYF.

The CDR3 loop reads CASSLDREAYNSPLHF. CDR3 nucleotide sequence: TGTGCCAGCAGCCTGGACAGGGAAGCCTATAATTCACCCCTCCACTTT. This chain connects TRBV5-4 to TRBJ1-6, with TRBD1 identical over 8 bases. The CDR3 totals 16 residues. The germline V gene encodes CDR1 SGHNT and CDR2 YYREEE (reference sequence). J was trimmed by 2 bases and V by 4 bases; bases with no gene match: 5. The whole variable domain, remainder taken from reference TRBV5-4 and TRBJ1-6, is ETGVTQSPTHLIKTRGQQVTLRCSSQSGHNTVSWYQQALGQGPQFIFQYYREEENGRGNFPPRFSGLQFPNYSSELNVNALELDDSALYLCASSLDREAYNSPLHFGNGTRLTVT.

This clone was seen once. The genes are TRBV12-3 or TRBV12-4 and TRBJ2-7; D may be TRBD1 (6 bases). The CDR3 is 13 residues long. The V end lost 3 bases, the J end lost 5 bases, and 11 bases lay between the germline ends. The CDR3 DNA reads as TGTGCCAGCAGTTTCAGGGGTTACGACGAGCAGTACTTC. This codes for CASSFRGYDEQYF.

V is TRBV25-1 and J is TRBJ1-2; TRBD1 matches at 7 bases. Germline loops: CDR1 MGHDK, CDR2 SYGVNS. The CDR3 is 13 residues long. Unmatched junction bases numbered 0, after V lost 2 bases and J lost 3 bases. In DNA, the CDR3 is TGTGCCAGCAGTGAACAGGGGGACTATGGCTACACCTTC. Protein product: CASSEQGDYGYTF.

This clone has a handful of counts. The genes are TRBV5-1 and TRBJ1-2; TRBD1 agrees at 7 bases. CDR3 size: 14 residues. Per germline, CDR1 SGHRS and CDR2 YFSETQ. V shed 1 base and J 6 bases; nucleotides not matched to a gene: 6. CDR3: CASSLRGQKNGYTF. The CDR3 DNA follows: TGCGCCAGCAGCTTGCGGGGACAGAAGAATGGCTACACCTTC.

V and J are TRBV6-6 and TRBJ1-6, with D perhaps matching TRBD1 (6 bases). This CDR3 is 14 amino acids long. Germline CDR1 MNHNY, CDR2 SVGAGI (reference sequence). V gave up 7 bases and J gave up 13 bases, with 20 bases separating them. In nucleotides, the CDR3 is TGTGCCAGCAACGGACAGCGGGACTGGGGGCCCCTCCACTTT. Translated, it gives CASNGQRDWGPLHF.

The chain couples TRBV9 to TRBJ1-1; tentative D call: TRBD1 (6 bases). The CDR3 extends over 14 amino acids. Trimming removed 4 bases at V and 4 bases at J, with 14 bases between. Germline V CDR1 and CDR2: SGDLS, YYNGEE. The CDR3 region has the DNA TGTGCCAGCAGCCCTTCCCCAGGGGTCACTGAAGCTTTCTTT. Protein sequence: CASSPSPGVTEAFF. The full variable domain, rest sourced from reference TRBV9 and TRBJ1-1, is DSGVTQTPKHLITATGQRVTLRCSPRSGDLSVYWYQQSLDQGLQFLIQYYNGEERAKGNILERFSAQQFPDLHSELNLSSLELGDSALYFCASSPSPGVTEAFFGQGTRLTVV.

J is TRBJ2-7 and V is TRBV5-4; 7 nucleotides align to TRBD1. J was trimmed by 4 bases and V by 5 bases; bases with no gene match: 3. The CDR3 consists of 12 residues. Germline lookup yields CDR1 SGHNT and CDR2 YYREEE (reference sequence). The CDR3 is CASSRDRYEQYV. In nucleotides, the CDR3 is TGTGCCAGCAGTCGGGACAGATACGAGCAGTACGTC.

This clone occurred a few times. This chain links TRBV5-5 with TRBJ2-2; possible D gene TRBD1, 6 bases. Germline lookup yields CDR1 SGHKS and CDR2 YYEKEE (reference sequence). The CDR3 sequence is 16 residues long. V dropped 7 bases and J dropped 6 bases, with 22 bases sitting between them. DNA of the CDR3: TGTGCCAGCCGGCCCGGAGGCAGGGGATCCCCCGGGGAGCTGTTTTTT. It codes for CASRPGGRGSPGELFF.

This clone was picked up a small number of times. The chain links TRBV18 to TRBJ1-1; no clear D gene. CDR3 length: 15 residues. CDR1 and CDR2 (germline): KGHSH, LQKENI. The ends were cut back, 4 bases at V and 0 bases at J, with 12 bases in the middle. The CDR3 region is CASSLGGMMNTEAFF. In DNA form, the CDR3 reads TGTGCCAGCTCACTCGGAGGGATGATGAACACTGAAGCTTTCTTT.

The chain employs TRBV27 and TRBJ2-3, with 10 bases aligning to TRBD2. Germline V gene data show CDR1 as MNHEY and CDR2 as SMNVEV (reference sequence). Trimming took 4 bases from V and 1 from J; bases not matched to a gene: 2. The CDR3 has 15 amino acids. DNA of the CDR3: TGTGCCAGCAGTTCAGGACTAGCGGGCACAGATACGCAGTATTTT. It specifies CASSSGLAGTDTQYF.

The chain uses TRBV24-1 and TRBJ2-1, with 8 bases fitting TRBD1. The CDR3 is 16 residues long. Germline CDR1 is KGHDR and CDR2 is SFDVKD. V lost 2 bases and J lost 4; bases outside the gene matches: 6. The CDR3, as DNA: TGTGCCACCAGTGATTCTACCGGGACAGGATACAATGAGCAGTTCTTC. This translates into CATSDSTGTGYNEQFF.

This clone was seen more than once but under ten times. The CDR3 region has the DNA TGTGCCAGTACCCGGACAGGGTCAAACTATGGCTACACCTTC. Protein sequence: CASTRTGSNYGYTF. The V and J genes are TRBV19 and TRBJ1-2, with 8 bases lining up with TRBD1. Germline lookup yields CDR1 LNHDA and CDR2 SQIVND (reference sequence). The CDR3 has 14 amino acids. The V and J ends lost 7 bases and 2 bases, in that order; junction bases with no gene match: 6.

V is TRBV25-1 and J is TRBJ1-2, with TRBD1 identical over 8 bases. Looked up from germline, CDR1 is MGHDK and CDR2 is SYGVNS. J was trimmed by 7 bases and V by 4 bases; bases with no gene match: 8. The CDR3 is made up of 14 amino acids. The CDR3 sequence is CASSGTGTGPGYTF. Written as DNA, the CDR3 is TGTGCCAGCAGTGGAACCGGGACAGGCCCTGGCTACACCTTC.

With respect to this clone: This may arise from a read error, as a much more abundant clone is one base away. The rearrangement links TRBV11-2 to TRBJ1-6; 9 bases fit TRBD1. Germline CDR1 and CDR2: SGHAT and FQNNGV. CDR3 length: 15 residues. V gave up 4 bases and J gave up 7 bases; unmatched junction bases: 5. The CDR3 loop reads CASSSRQGENSPLHF. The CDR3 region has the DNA TGTGCCAGCAGCTCCCGACAGGGGGAGAATTCACCCCTCCACTTT.

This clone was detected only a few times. The CDR3 coding sequence is TGTGCCACCCAACGGGAGGACACTGAAGCTTTCTTT. Its protein is CATQREDTEAFF. This chain joins TRBV2 and TRBJ1-1; no firm D call. This CDR3 contains 12 residues. Trimming took off 10 bases at V and 3 bases at J, with 12 bases between the two ends. Germline lookup yields CDR1 SNHLY and CDR2 FYNNEI.

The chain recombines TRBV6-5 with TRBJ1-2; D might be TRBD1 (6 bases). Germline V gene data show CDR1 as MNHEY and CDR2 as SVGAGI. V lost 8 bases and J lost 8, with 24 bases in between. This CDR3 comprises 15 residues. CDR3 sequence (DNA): TGTGCCAGCCGCACCCGGGACAAACCCTCCCAGGGCTACACCTTC. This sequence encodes CASRTRDKPSQGYTF.

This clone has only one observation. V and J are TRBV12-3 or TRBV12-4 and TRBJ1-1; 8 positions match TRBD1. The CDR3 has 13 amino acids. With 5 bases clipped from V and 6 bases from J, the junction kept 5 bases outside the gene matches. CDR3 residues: CASSLTGGAEAFF. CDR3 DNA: TGTGCCAGCAGTCTCACAGGGGGAGCTGAAGCTTTCTTT.

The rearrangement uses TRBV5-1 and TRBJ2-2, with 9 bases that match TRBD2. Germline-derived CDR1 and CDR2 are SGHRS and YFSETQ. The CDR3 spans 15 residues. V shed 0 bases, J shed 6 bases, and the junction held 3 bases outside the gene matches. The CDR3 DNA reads TGCGCCAGCAGCTTGGAGGCGGGGGGGCCCGGGGAGCTGTTTTTT. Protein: CASSLEAGGPGELFF.

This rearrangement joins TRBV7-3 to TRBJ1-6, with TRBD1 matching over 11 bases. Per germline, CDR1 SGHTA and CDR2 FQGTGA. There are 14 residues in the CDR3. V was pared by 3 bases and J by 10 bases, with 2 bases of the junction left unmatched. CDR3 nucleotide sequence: TGTGCCAGCAGCTTGGGGACAGGGGGATCACCCCTCCACTTT. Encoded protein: CASSLGTGGSPLHF.

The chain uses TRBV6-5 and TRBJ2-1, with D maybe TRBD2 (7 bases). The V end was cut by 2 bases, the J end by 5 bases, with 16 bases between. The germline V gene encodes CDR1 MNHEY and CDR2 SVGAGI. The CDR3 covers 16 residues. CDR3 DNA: TGTGCCAGCAGTTACCTTACCGGGGGGCGAGACAATGAGCAGTTCTTC. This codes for CASSYLTGGRDNEQFF.

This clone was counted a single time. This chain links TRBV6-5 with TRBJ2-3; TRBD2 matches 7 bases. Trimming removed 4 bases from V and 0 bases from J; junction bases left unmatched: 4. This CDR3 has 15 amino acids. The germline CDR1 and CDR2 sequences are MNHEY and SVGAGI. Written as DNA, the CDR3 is TGTGCCAGCAGTTCGCTAGCGGCTAGCACAGATACGCAGTATTTT. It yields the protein CASSSLAASTDTQYF.

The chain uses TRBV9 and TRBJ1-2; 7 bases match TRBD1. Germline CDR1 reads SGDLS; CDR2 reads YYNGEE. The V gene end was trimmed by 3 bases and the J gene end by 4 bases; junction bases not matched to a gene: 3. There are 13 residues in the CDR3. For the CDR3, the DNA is TGTGCCAGCAGCGATTGGACAGGCTATGGCTACACCTTC. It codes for CASSDWTGYGYTF.

CDR3: CASRPWTGGNTEAFF. DNA of the CDR3: TGTGCCAGCAGACCTTGGACAGGGGGAAACACTGAAGCTTTCTTT. The J gene is TRBJ1-1, the V gene TRBV6-1, with TRBD1 matching 10 bases. CDR3 length: 15 amino acids. Germline V gene data show CDR1 as MNHNS and CDR2 as SASEGT. V lost 6 bases, J lost 2 bases, and 6 bases stayed unmatched.

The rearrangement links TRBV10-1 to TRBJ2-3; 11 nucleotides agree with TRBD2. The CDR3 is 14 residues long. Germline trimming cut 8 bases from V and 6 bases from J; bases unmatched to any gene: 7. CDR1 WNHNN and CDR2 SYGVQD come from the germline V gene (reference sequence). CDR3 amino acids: CASSSSGGHDTQYF. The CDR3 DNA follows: TGCGCCAGCTCCTCTAGCGGGGGGCATGATACGCAGTATTTT.

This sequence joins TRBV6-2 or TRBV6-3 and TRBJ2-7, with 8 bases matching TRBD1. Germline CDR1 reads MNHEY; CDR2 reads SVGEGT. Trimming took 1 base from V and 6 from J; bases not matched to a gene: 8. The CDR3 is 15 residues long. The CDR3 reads CASSYYDRGSSEQYV. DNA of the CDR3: TGTGCCAGCAGTTACTACGACAGGGGAAGTAGCGAGCAGTACGTC.

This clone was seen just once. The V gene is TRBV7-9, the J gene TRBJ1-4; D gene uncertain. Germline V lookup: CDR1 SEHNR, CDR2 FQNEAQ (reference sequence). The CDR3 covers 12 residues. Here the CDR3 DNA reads TGTGCGTCTAGCTCAACTAATGAAAAACTGTTTTTT. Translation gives CASSSTNEKLFF.

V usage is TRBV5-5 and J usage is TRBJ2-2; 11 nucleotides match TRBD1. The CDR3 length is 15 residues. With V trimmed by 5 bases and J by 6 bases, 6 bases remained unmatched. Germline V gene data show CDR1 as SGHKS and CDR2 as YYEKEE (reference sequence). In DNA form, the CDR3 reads TGTGCCAGCAGAATGGACAGGGGGCCGGCCGGGGAGCTGTTTTTT. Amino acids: CASRMDRGPAGELFF. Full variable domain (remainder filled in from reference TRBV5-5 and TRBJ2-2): DAGVTQSPTHLIKTRGQQVTLRCSPISGHKSVSWYQQVLGQGPQFIFQYYEKEERGRGNFPDRFSARQFPNYSSELNVNALLLGDSALYLCASRMDRGPAGELFFGEGSRLTVL.

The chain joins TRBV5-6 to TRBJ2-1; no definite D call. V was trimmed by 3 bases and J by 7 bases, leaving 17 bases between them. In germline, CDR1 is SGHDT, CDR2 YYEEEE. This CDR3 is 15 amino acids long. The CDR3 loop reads CASSSPGRLINEQFF. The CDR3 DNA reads TGTGCCAGCAGCTCCCCCGGTCGGTTAATAAATGAGCAGTTCTTC.